The T cell receptor (beta chain) under discussion was sequenced for a study of T cells in Graves' hyperthyroidism and ophthalmopathy. General observations from the study: From stable hyperthyroidism, ophthalmopathy was set apart by a 13 V-J model.

Trimming took 6 bases from V and 5 from J; bases not matched to a gene: 6. CDR1 is MDHEN, CDR2 SYDVKM, per germline. CDR3 size: 14 residues. Graves' hyperthyroidism was deemed stable given no ophthalmopathy progression within 18 months. The study excluded patients with uncontrolled infection, other autoimmune disease, pregnancy or lactation. The PBMCs were sourced from fresh peripheral blood (about 9.7 ml). Ten or more counts support this clonotype. Its antigen is undetermined. Amplification yielded TCR beta CDR3 regions, with RNA transcripts as the source. The HTBI primer set served for first-round RT-PCR of the TCR CDR3. In TCRdb, the multiplex PCR reads were re-called with MiXCR into one record per CDR3 protein. The table records 450,000 to 600,000 distinct CDR3 sequences, 11% to 15% of them present only once.

The sequenced sample consisted of blood. The sequence came from a woman in her thirties or forties with Graves' hyperthyroidism. The rearrangement links TRBV28 to TRBJ1-5, with 8 positions matching TRBD1. CDR3 loop: CASSYLQGDQPQHF. DNA of the CDR3: TGTGCCAGCAGCTATCTACAGGGGGATCAGCCCCAGCATTTT.